The present TCR beta chain was sequenced within a study of T-cell memory formation after mild COVID-19. The CDR3 spans 16 residues. From germline, CDR1 is LGHNA and CDR2 YSLEER. V lost 6 bases, J lost 2 bases, and 8 bases stayed unmatched. TCRdb reprocessed the 5' RACE reads via MiXCR and lists one record per CDR3 protein. The data hold 210,000 or so distinct CDR3 sequences, with around 19% observed a single time. This clonotype has more than one count but fewer than ten. V is TRBV4-3 and J is TRBJ2-7; 12 bases agree with TRBD1. Sequencing used PBMCs or a T cell subset sorted from them (not recorded which). The clonotype was recovered from an adult woman who had mild COVID-19 (a few samples of this study predate the infection). Cell type and time point are not known. CDR3 in DNA: TGCGCCAGCAGGTTGTCCGGGACAGGGGGCCCCTACGAGCAGTACTTC. This encodes CASRLSGTGGPYEQYF.